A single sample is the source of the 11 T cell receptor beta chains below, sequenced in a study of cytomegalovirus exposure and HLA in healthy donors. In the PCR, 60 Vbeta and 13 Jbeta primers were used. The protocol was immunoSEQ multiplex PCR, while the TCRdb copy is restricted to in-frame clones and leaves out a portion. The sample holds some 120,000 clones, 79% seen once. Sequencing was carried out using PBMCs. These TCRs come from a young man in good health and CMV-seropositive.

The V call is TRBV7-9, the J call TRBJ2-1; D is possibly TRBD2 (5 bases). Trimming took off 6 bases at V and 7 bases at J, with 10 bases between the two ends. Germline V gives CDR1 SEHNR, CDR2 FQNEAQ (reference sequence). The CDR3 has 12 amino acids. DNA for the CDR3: TGTGCCAGCAGTGGGAGTACGAATGAGCAGTTCTTC. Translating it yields CASSGSTNEQFF. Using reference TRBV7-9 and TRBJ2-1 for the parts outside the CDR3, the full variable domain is DTGVSQNPRHKITKRGQNVTFRCDPISEHNRLYWYRQTLGQGPEFLTYFQNEAQLEKSRLLSDRFSAERPKGSFSTLEIQRTEQGDSAMYLCASSGSTNEQFFGPGTRLTVL.

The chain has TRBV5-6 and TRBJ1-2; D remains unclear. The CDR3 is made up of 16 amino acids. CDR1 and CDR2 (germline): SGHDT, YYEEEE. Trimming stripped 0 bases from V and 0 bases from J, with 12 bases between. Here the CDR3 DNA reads TGTGCCAGCAGCTTGGTTTACCTTGCAGCTAACTATGGCTACACCTTC. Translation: CASSLVYLAANYGYTF.

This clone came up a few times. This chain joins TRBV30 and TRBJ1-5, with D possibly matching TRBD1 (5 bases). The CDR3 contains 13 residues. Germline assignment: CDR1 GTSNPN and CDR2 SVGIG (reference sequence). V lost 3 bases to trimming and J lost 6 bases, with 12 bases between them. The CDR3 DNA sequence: TGTGCCTGGAGCGGGGGGATGGGTCAGCCCCAGCATTTT. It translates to CAWSGGMGQPQHF. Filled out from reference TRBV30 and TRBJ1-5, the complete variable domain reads SQTIHQWPATLVQPVGSPLSLECTVEGTSNPNLYWYRQAAGRGLQLLFYSVGIGQISSEVPQNLSASRPQDRQFILSSKKLLLSDSGFYLCAWSGGMGQPQHFGDGTRLSIL.

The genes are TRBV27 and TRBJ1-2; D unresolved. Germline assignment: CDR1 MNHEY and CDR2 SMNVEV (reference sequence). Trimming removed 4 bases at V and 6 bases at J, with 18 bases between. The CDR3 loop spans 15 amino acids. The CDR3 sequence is CASSWYRGLRDGYTF. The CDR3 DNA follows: TGTGCCAGCAGTTGGTATCGAGGGTTAAGGGATGGCTACACCTTC.

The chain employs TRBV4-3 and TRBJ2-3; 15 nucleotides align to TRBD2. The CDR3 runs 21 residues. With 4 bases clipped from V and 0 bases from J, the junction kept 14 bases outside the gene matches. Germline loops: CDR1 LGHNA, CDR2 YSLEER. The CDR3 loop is CASSRKCSGTSGGLSTDTQYF. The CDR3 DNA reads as TGCGCCAGCAGCCGGAAATGCTCCGGGACTAGCGGGGGGTTAAGCACAGATACGCAGTATTTT.

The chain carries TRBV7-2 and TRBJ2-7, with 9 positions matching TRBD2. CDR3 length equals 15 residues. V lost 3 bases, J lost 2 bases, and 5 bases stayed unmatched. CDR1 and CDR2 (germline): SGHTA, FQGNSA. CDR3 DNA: TGTGCCAGCAGCTTCCTAGCGGGACTCGCCTACGAGCAGTACTTC. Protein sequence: CASSFLAGLAYEQYF.

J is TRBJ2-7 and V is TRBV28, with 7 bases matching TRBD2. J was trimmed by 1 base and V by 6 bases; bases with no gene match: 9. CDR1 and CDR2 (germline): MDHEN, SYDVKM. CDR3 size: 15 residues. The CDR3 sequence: CASRAGGTSSYEQYF. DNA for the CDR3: TGTGCCAGCAGGGCCGGGGGGACTTCTTCCTACGAGCAGTACTTC.

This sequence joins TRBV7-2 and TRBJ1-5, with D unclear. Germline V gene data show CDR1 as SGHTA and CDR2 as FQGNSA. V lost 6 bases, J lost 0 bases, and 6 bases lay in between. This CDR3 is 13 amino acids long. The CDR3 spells CASSQYSNQPQHF. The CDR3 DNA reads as TGTGCCAGCAGTCAGTATAGCAATCAGCCCCAGCATTTT. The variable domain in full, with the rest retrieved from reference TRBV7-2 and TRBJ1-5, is GAGVSQSPSNKVTEKGKDVELRCDPISGHTALYWYRQSLGQGLEFLIYFQGNSAPDKSGLPSDRFSAERTGGSVSTLTIQRTQQEDSAVYLCASSQYSNQPQHFGDGTRLSIL.

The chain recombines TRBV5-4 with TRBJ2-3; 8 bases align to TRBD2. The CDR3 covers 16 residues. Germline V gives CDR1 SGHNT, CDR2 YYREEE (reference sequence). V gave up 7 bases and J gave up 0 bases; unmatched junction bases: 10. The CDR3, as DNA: TGTGCCAGCGGGCTAGCGGGTACCCTCAGCACAGATACGCAGTATTTT. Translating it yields CASGLAGTLSTDTQYF.

CDR3 in DNA: TGTGCCAGCAGCTGGTACACTAGCGGCGGGGAGCTGTTTTTT. It specifies CASSWYTSGGELFF. This chain connects TRBV13 to TRBJ2-2, with TRBD2 identical over 8 bases. Trimming removed 4 bases from V and 7 bases from J; junction bases left unmatched: 5. This CDR3 contains 14 residues. Per germline, CDR1 PRHDT and CDR2 FYEKMQ (reference sequence).

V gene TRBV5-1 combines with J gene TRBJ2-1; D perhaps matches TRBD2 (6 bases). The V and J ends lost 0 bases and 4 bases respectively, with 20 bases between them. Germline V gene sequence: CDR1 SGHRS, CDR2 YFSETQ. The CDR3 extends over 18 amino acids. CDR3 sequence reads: CASSLGHSGAAPYNEQFF. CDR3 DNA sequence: TGCGCCAGCAGCTTGGGCCACTCGGGAGCCGCCCCATACAATGAGCAGTTCTTC.